A single sample gave rise to the 15 T cell receptor beta chains below, sequenced in a study of T cell responses to AZD1222 COVID-19 vaccine. Method: immunoSEQ multiplex PCR; TCRdb's copy keeps in-frame clones and lacks some. The data contain some 150,000 clones, approximately 89% of them singletons. Sequenced here: peripheral blood, sampled 28 days after the second AZD1222 dose. These receptors all stem from an adult who received the AZD1222 COVID-19 vaccine.

The chain couples TRBV9 to TRBJ2-7; 8 nucleotides align to TRBD2. The CDR3 consists of 14 residues. Germline-derived CDR1 and CDR2 are SGDLS and YYNGEE. The V segment lost 4 bases and the J segment 3 bases; nucleotides outside the gene matches: 6. The CDR3: CASSPGGGNYEQYF. CDR3 nucleotides: TGTGCCAGCAGCCCCGGGGGGGGGAACTACGAGCAGTACTTC. Together with reference TRBV9 and TRBJ2-7, the CDR3 gives the full variable domain: DSGVTQTPKHLITATGQRVTLRCSPRSGDLSVYWYQQSLDQGLQFLIQYYNGEERAKGNILERFSAQQFPDLHSELNLSSLELGDSALYFCASSPGGGNYEQYFGPGTRLTVT.

The chain recombines TRBV19 with TRBJ1-1; D is perhaps TRBD1 (6 bases). V lost 1 base, J lost 4 bases, and 10 bases lay in between. The V gene's germline CDR1 is LNHDA and CDR2 SQIVND (reference sequence). CDR3 length: 14 amino acids. The CDR3 spells CASSIGGQFTEAFF. The CDR3 DNA follows: TGTGCCAGTAGTATAGGGGGACAATTCACTGAAGCTTTCTTT. The full variable domain, completed using reference TRBV19 and TRBJ1-1, is DGGITQSPKYLFRKEGQNVTLSCEQNLNHDAMYWYRQDPGQGLRLIYYSQIVNDFQKGDIAEGYSVSREKKESFPLTVTSAQKNPTAFYLCASSIGGQFTEAFFGQGTRLTVV.

V usage is TRBV6-2 or TRBV6-3 and J usage is TRBJ1-4; D is uncertain. The CDR3 runs to 17 residues. CDR1 is MNHEY, CDR2 SVGEGT, per germline. With 0 bases removed from V and 5 bases from J, the gap between germline ends came to 16 bases. The CDR3 reads CASSYSRSQVKNEKLFF. CDR3 nucleotide sequence: TGTGCCAGCAGTTACTCGCGGTCACAAGTGAAAAATGAAAAACTGTTTTTT.

This sequence joins TRBV5-1 and TRBJ2-5; 8 bases map to TRBD1. CDR3 length: 15 amino acids. V trimming: 0 bases; J trimming: 4 bases; junction bases outside the gene matches: 5. Germline CDR1 is SGHRS and CDR2 is YFSETQ. DNA for the CDR3: TGCGCCAGCAGCTTGGGTACAGGGGGTAGAGAGACCCAGTACTTC. It encodes CASSLGTGGRETQYF.

V and J are TRBV2 and TRBJ1-4, with D hard to call. Trimming took 2 bases from V and 4 from J, leaving 11 bases between them. The length of the CDR3 is 15 residues. Germline V gene lookup returns CDR1 SNHLY and CDR2 FYNNEI. Here the CDR3 reads CASSERGASNEKLFF. In nucleotides, the CDR3 is TGTGCCAGCAGTGAAAGAGGAGCCAGTAATGAAAAACTGTTTTTT. Full variable domain (rest looked up from reference TRBV2 and TRBJ1-4): EPEVTQTPSHQVTQMGQEVILRCVPISNHLYFYWYRQILGQKVEFLVSFYNNEISEKSEIFDDQFSVERPDGSNFTLKIRSTKLEDSAMYFCASSERGASNEKLFFGSGTQLSVL.

This clone was seen a single time. The rearrangement joins TRBV7-3 to TRBJ2-1, with 9 bases lining up with TRBD2. The germline V gene encodes CDR1 SGHTA and CDR2 FQGTGA. The CDR3 runs to 15 residues. The V and J ends lost 4 bases and 10 bases, in that order; junction bases with no gene match: 11. CDR3 amino acids: CASSSSGEARGEQFF. CDR3 bases: TGTGCCAGCAGCTCTAGCGGGGAGGCGAGAGGGGAGCAGTTCTTC.

CDR3 loop: CASSQGGSEQYF. Here the CDR3 DNA reads TGCGCCAGCAGCCAAGGGGGGTCCGAGCAGTACTTC. This chain uses TRBV4-3 with TRBJ2-7, with D perhaps TRBD1 or TRBD2 (5 bases each). The germline V gene has CDR1 LGHNA and CDR2 YSLEER. This CDR3 region has 12 residues. The V end lost 1 base, the J end lost 6 bases, and 7 bases lay between the germline ends.

The V and J genes are TRBV3-1 (or the pseudogene TRBV3-2) and TRBJ1-5, with D possibly being TRBD1 (5 bases). The CDR3 runs 14 residues. Germline CDR1 LGHDT, CDR2 YNNKEL (reference sequence). The V and J ends lost 4 bases and 7 bases respectively, with 14 bases between them. This CDR3 reads CASSRDGGLQPQHF. DNA of the CDR3: TGTGCCAGCAGCCGGGACGGCGGACTGCAGCCCCAGCATTTT.

This chain connects TRBV7-2 to TRBJ1-2, with 8 nucleotides matching TRBD1. The CDR3 runs 12 residues. Germline V gene lookup returns CDR1 SGHTA and CDR2 FQGNSA. The V segment lost 5 bases and the J segment 13 bases; nucleotides outside the gene matches: 9. CDR3 DNA: TGTGCCAGCAGCACCCGACAGGGGCGTATCACCTTC. The encoded protein is CASSTRQGRITF.

The rearrangement joins TRBV30 to TRBJ2-3; D ambiguous. The V gene's germline CDR1 is GTSNPN and CDR2 SVGIG (reference sequence). The V end was cut by 1 base, the J end by 1 base, with 9 bases between. CDR3 length: 14 amino acids. This chain's CDR3 is CAWSGLLRTDTQYF. CDR3 nucleotide sequence: TGTGCCTGGAGTGGCCTACTACGCACAGATACGCAGTATTTT.

The chain combines TRBV5-1 with TRBJ1-1; 8 nucleotides match TRBD1. V lost 0 bases to trimming and J lost 8 bases; unmatched junction nucleotides: 9. The CDR3 sequence is 15 residues long. Germline CDR1 and CDR2: SGHRS and YFSETQ. The CDR3 DNA reads TGCGCCAGCAGCTTGGCCGGCGAGGGGGACAGGGAAGCTTTCTTT. Its protein is CASSLAGEGDREAFF.

The CDR3 bases are TGTGCCGGGCTAGCGGGACCCGGCACAGATACGCAGTATTTT. Its protein product is CAGLAGPGTDTQYF. The V gene is TRBV6-5, the J gene TRBJ2-3; 9 nucleotides agree with TRBD2. The CDR3 runs to 14 residues. Germline V gene data show CDR1 as MNHEY and CDR2 as SVGAGI. V lost 11 bases to trimming and J lost 1 base; unmatched junction nucleotides: 7.

This chain joins TRBV5-4 and TRBJ1-1; D is undetermined. Germline CDR1 reads SGHNT; CDR2 reads YYREEE (reference sequence). The CDR3 length is 15 residues. V was trimmed by 0 bases and J by 1 base, leaving 10 bases between them. CDR3 amino acids: CASSLGPQANTEAFF. The CDR3 nucleotides are TGTGCCAGCAGCTTGGGACCACAAGCGAACACTGAAGCTTTCTTT.

This sequence joins TRBV24-1 and TRBJ1-2; D unresolved. Trimming cost V 0 bases and J 6 bases, with 10 bases left between them. CDR1 is KGHDR, CDR2 SFDVKD, per germline. The CDR3 is 14 residues long. The DNA of the CDR3 is TGTGCCACCAGTGATTTGACCAGGTCTCATGGCTACACCTTC. As protein: CATSDLTRSHGYTF.

The chain combines TRBV5-4 with TRBJ2-2, with 9 bases aligning to TRBD1. Germline V gene lookup returns CDR1 SGHNT and CDR2 YYREEE (reference sequence). J lost 4 bases, V lost 5 bases, and 15 bases had no gene match. This CDR3 is 18 amino acids long. This CDR3 is CASSKGPGQGVLTGELFF. DNA for the CDR3: TGTGCCAGCAGTAAAGGGCCGGGACAGGGAGTACTCACCGGGGAGCTGTTTTTT.